This T cell receptor (beta chain) was identified in a study of T-cell reconstitution after alpha-beta-depleted transplantation in children. Study-wide points: It was newly produced T cells that mostly accounted for T-cell counts and diversity one year after transplant. Recipient T cells and thymic progenitors that survived gave rise to the high TCRbeta diversity observed at day 60 in some patients.

This clonotype was observed a handful of times. Antigen: not known. Germline CDR1 is SQVTM and CDR2 is ANQGSEA. The CDR3 spans 11 residues. V was clipped by 6 bases and J by 8 bases, with 10 bases between them. Preparation of the TCRbeta library was carried out with unique molecular identifiers. MiXCR, run by TCRdb on the PCR reads, gives a single entry per CDR3 protein. The sample carries about 980,000 distinct CDR3 sequences, about 30% recorded once. The starting material was PBMCs, mostly from graft donor cells, obtained 360 days after TCRalphabeta/CD19-depleted stem cell transplant. This clonotype was sampled from a boy in the first two years of life who had a stem cell transplant for SCID, so the T cells may come from the graft donor. This chain joins TRBV29-1 and TRBJ2-2; no clear D gene. CDR3 loop: CSVVQSGELFF. The CDR3 bases are TGCAGCGTCGTTCAATCTGGGGAGCTGTTTTTT.